This is a list of T cell receptor beta chains from one sample in a study of cytomegalovirus exposure and HLA in healthy donors. Sequenced by immunoSEQ multiplex PCR; TCRdb stores in-frame clones only, minus some. The sample contains around 300,000 clones, approximately 90% of which appear only once. Sequencing was performed on PBMCs. The origin of the receptors is a woman between 18 and 29 years old in good health and CMV-seronegative. Each CDR3 is given with its conserved first and last residue. Each record gives: V gene, CDR3 length, D gene, clone size, J gene, CDR3 protein, CDR3 DNA. D genes are given only for firm matches. Expanded clones get a size class; other rows say once, few or many, or leave the size out.

TRBV19,15,TRBD2,.,TRBJ2-2,CASSMRLAGNGELFF,TGTGCCAGTAGTATGAGGCTAGCGGGAAACGGGGAGCTGTTTTTT
TRBV18,16,TRBD1,.,TRBJ1-6,CASSPGTGVYNSPLHF,TGTGCCAGCTCACCAGGGACAGGGGTTTATAATTCACCCCTCCACTTT
TRBV5-8,18,TRBD2,.,TRBJ2-1,CASSLLRLGLAGPNEQFF,TGTGCCAGCAGCTTGTTACGTCTTGGGCTAGCGGGACCGAATGAGCAGTTCTTC
TRBV9,15,TRBD1,.,TRBJ2-5,CASSTIQGGQETQYF,TGTGCCAGCAGCACCATACAGGGGGGACAAGAGACCCAGTACTTC
TRBV4-1,15,TRBD2,.,TRBJ2-3,CASSQREAGADTQYF,TGCGCCAGCAGCCAACGGGAGGCGGGGGCAGATACGCAGTATTTT
TRBV28,17,.,.,TRBJ1-6,CASSSSQESSYNSPLHF,TGTGCCAGCAGTTCGTCACAGGAGAGCTCCTATAATTCACCCCTCCACTTT
TRBV5-4,15,TRBD2,.,TRBJ2-7,CASSFKRESSYEQYF,TGTGCCAGCAGCTTTAAGCGGGAGAGCTCCTACGAGCAGTACTTC
TRBV7-3,13,.,once,TRBJ1-1,CASSQGRGTEAFF,TGTGCCAGCAGCCAGGGCCGGGGGACTGAAGCTTTCTTT
TRBV18,13,.,.,TRBJ1-6,CASSPSQDSPLHF,TGTGCCAGCTCACCAAGTCAGGATTCACCCCTCCACTTT
TRBV5-4,13,.,.,TRBJ2-7,CASSLKTSREQYF,TGTGCCAGCAGCTTGAAAACTTCTCGCGAGCAGTACTTC
TRBV13,15,.,.,TRBJ1-2,CASSLGAQANYGYTF,TGTGCCAGCAGCTTAGGAGCCCAAGCTAACTATGGCTACACCTTC
TRBV27,12,TRBD1,.,TRBJ1-1,CASSFLGQEAFF,TGTGCCAGCAGTTTCCTGGGACAGGAAGCTTTCTTT
TRBV7-8,13,.,.,TRBJ2-5,CASSLDLAETQYF,TGTGCCAGCAGCTTAGATTTAGCAGAGACCCAGTACTTC
TRBV9,15,.,.,TRBJ2-3,CASSVALGRSDTQYF,TGTGCCAGCAGCGTAGCGCTGGGGCGTTCAGATACGCAGTATTTT
TRBV14,15,.,.,TRBJ2-5,CASSQRNTKGSPQYF,TGTGCCAGCAGCCAAAGGAACACCAAGGGGTCTCCCCAGTACTTC
TRBV9,16,TRBD2,.,TRBJ2-3,CASSAAAGSPTDTQYF,TGTGCCAGCAGCGCTGCAGCGGGATCCCCCACAGATACGCAGTATTTT
TRBV27,15,.,.,TRBJ2-3,CASSTTRAGTDTQYF,TGTGCCAGCAGTACAACTAGAGCGGGCACAGATACGCAGTATTTT
TRBV6-6,13,.,.,TRBJ1-1,CASSLTENTEAFF,TGTGCCAGCAGTTTAACAGAGAACACTGAAGCTTTCTTT
TRBV9,14,.,.,TRBJ2-1,CASSVETEHDEQFF,TGTGCCAGCAGCGTAGAAACGGAGCACGATGAGCAGTTCTTC
TRBV6-1,13,TRBD1,.,TRBJ2-7,CASQTGNSYEQYF,TGTGCCAGCCAGACAGGGAACTCCTACGAGCAGTACTTC
TRBV7-2,15,.,.,TRBJ2-3,CASSLTIAGTDTQYF,TGTGCCAGCAGCTTAACGATAGCGGGCACAGATACGCAGTATTTT
TRBV11-1,15,.,.,TRBJ1-1,CASTPGKTANTEAFF,TGTGCCAGCACCCCGGGGAAAACAGCGAACACTGAAGCTTTCTTT